This T cell receptor beta chain was found in a study of shared clonotypes between healthy human individuals. In the case of this clone: Its antigen remains unknown.

Study-level points and caveats: Naive CD4 clonotype sharing across four donors was around 5.5%.

The length of the CDR3 is 13 residues. Germline V gene data show CDR1 as SGHTA and CDR2 as FQGNSA. V dropped 3 bases and J dropped 6 bases, with 12 bases sitting between them. Several immunoSEQ plates held equal portions of the genomic DNA taken from each subset. Replicate PCRs from sorted subsets contained around 200 ng DNA, which is roughly 30,000 T cell genomes. Data came from immunoSEQ multiplex PCR; TCRdb stores just in-frame clones and leaves some out. This sample has over 1.4 million clones, with approximately 97% found just once. Sequencing used naive CD4+ T cells sorted from blood. Specified subset: CD45RA+ positively selected. The sequence was collected from a young man in good health. The chain employs TRBV7-2 and TRBJ2-7; D is ambiguous. The CDR3 is CASSFNPAGEQYF. The CDR3 DNA reads TGTGCCAGCAGCTTTAATCCAGCCGGCGAGCAGTACTTC. The full variable domain, completed using reference TRBV7-2 and TRBJ2-7, is GAGVSQSPSNKVTEKGKDVELRCDPISGHTALYWYRQSLGQGLEFLIYFQGNSAPDKSGLPSDRFSAERTGGSVSTLTIQRTQQEDSAVYLCASSFNPAGEQYFGPGTRLTVT.